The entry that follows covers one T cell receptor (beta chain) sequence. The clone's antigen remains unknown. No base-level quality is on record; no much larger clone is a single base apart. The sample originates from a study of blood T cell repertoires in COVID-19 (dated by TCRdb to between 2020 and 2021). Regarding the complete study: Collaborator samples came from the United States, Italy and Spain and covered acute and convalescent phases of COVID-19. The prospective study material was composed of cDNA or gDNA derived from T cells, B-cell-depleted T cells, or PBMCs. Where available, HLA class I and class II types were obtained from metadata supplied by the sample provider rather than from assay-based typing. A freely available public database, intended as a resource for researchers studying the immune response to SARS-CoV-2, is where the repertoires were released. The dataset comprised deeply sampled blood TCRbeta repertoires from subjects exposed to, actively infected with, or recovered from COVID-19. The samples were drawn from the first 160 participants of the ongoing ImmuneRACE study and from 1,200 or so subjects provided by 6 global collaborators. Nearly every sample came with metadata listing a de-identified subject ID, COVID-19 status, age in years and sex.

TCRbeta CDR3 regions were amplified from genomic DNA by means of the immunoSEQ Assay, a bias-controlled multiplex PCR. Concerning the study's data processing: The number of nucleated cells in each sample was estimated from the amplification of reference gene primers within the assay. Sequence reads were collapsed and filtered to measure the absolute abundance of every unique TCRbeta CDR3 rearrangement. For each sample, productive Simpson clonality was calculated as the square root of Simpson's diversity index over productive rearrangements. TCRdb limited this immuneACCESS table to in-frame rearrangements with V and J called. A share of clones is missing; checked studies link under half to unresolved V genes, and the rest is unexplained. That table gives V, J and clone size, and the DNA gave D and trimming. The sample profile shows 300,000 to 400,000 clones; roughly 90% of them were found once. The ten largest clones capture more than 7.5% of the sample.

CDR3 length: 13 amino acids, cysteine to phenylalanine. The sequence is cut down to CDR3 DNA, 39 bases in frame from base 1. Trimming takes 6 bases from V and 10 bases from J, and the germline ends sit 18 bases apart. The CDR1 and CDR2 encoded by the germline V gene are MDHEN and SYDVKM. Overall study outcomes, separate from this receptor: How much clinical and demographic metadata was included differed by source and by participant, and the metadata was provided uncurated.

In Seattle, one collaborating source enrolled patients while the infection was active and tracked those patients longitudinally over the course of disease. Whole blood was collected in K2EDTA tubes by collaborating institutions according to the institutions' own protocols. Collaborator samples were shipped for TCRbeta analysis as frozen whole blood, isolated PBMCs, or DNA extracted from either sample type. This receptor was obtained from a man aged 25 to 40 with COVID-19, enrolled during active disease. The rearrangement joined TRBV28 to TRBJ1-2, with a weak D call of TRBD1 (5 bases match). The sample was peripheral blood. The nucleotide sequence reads TGTGCCAGCAGCTTTGACAGCGTAACCCACTACACCTTC. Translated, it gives CASSFDSVTHYTF.